This is a list of T cell receptor beta chains from one sample in a study of CD8 T cells in Susac syndrome. TCRdb re-called the immunoSEQ multiplex PCR reads through MiXCR, storing one row per CDR3 protein. Among 150,000 to 200,000 distinct CDR3 sequences, 94% were seen once, and the ten largest hold 0.085% to 0.095%. The sample consisted of CD4+ T cells from PBMCs. All receptors come from a human donor with multiple sclerosis. CDR3s include the opening cysteine and the closing phenylalanine or tryptophan. Fields, in order: CDR3 DNA, CDR3 protein, D gene, clone size, J gene, V gene, CDR3 length. A D gene is named only where the DNA matches it firmly. For some rows the clone size is stated as once, few or many, or as a class when expanded; others skip it.

TGTGCCAGCAGTACCAGGACAGGTCTAAATCAGCCCCAGCATTTT,CASSTRTGLNQPQHF,TRBD1,-,TRBJ1-5,TRBV27,15
TGTGCCAGCAGTTTTCAGCGGGCGGGAGCCACCTTC,CASSFQRAGATF,-,-,TRBJ1-2,TRBV28,12
TGTGCCAGCAGTTTCTACACAGATACGCAGTATTTT,CASSFYTDTQYF,-,few,TRBJ2-3,TRBV12-3/TRBV12-4,12
TGCGCCAGCAGCCGCATAGCGGGAGGCCGATTCGGAGAGACCCAGTACTTC,CASSRIAGGRFGETQYF,TRBD2,-,TRBJ2-5,TRBV4-1,17
TGCGCCAGCAGCCCGGACAGGGGTGGACAGCCCCAGCATTTT,CASSPDRGGQPQHF,TRBD1,-,TRBJ1-5,TRBV5-1,14
TGTGCCACCAGTGATGCTCGGGACAGCTACGAGCAGTACTTC,CATSDARDSYEQYF,TRBD1,-,TRBJ2-7,TRBV24-1,14
TGCGCCAGCAGCCTCCCTGGGGTAACAGGACGGGGCTACACCTTC,CASSLPGVTGRGYTF,-,-,TRBJ1-2,TRBV4-1,15
TGCAGCGTTGAAGATGGGAGCAATCAGCCCCAGCATTTT,CSVEDGSNQPQHF,-,-,TRBJ1-5,TRBV29-1,13
TGTGCCTCATCACCCCTAGGATACAGGACCGGGGAGCTGTTTTTT,CASSPLGYRTGELFF,-,-,TRBJ2-2,TRBV19,15
TGTGCCAGCAGCTTAGCGGTGGCGAGGACTGAAGCTTTCTTT,CASSLAVARTEAFF,-,-,TRBJ1-1,TRBV7-9,14
TGTGCCAGCAGTCAGGGCTTTAATGAAAAACTGTTTTTT,CASSQGFNEKLFF,-,-,TRBJ1-4,TRBV2,13
TGTGCCAGCAGTCCAGGGGCCCGAGGGTTCGGAAACACCATATATTTT,CASSPGARGFGNTIYF,-,-,TRBJ1-3,TRBV12-3/TRBV12-4,16
TGTGCCAGCACATATCCAGCGGGGGGAACCTACGAGCAGTACTTC,CASTYPAGGTYEQYF,TRBD2,-,TRBJ2-7,TRBV6-2/TRBV6-3,15
TGTGCCAGCAGTCCTAGGGACTTC,CASSPRDF,-,few,TRBJ2-7,TRBV11-2,8
TGTGCCAGCAGCTTCTCTATTTCGGACAGGCTGTTTTTT,CASSFSISDRLFF,-,-,TRBJ2-2,TRBV7-9,13
TGTGCCAGCAGCTTCGTCGGGAGTGGCAATGAGCAGTTCTTC,CASSFVGSGNEQFF,-,once,TRBJ2-1,TRBV7-9,14